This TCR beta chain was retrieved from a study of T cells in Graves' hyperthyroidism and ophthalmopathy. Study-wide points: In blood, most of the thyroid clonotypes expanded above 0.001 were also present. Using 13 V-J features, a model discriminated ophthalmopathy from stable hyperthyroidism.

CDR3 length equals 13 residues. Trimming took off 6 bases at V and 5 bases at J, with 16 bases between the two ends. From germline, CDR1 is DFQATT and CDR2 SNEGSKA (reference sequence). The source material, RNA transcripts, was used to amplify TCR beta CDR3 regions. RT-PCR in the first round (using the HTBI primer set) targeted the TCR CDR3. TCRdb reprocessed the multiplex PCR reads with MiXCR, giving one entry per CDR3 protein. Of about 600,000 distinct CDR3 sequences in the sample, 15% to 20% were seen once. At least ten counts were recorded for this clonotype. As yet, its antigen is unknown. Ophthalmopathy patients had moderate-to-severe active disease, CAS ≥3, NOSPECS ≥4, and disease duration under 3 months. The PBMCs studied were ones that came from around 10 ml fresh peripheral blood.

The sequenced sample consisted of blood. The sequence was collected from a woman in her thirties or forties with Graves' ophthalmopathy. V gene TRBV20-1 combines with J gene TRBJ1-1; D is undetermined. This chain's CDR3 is CSALGRVNTEAFF. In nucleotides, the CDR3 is TGCAGTGCCTTGGGTAGGGTAAATACTGAAGCTTTCTTT.